This entry lists 29 T cell receptor beta chains sequenced from one sample in a study of T cell responses to AZD1222 COVID-19 vaccine. Some clones are missing from TCRdb's copy, which holds only in-frame ones; the method was immunoSEQ multiplex PCR. The sample includes approximately 130,000 clones, about 89% of them seen just once. The starting material was peripheral blood, obtained 28 days after the second AZD1222 dose. The receptor source for this set is an adult who received the AZD1222 COVID-19 vaccine.

This sequence joins TRBV11-2 and TRBJ1-5; 7 nucleotides agree with TRBD1. CDR1 is SGHAT and CDR2 is FQNNGV in the germline V gene. V was clipped by 1 base and J by 3 bases; unmatched bases: 3. The CDR3 is 15 residues long. CDR3 region: CASSLAGGLNQPQHF. DNA for the CDR3: TGTGCCAGCAGCTTAGCAGGGGGGCTCAATCAGCCCCAGCATTTT.

The DNA of the CDR3 is TGTGCCAGCAGTGCGCAGGGGAGAACTGAAGCTTTCTTT. Amino acids: CASSAQGRTEAFF. The rearrangement joins TRBV6-4 to TRBJ1-1; a possible D gene is TRBD1 (6 bases). The CDR3 is 13 amino acids. Trimming removed 4 bases from V and 5 bases from J, with 11 bases in between. The germline CDR1 and CDR2 sequences are MRHNA and SNTAGT.

V is TRBV6-1 and J is TRBJ1-5; the D gene is possibly TRBD1 (6 bases). Germline CDR1 and CDR2: MNHNS and SASEGT. V was trimmed by 1 base and J by 5 bases, leaving 12 bases between them. The CDR3 runs 15 residues. The CDR3 DNA reads as TGTGCCAGCAGTGAAGGGAGGGGGTCAGATCAGCCCCAGCATTTT. This codes for CASSEGRGSDQPQHF.

The V and J genes are TRBV5-1 and TRBJ1-3; the D is unclear. CDR3 size: 14 residues. Looked up from germline, CDR1 is SGHRS and CDR2 is YFSETQ. V was clipped by 4 bases and J by 4 bases, with 12 bases between them. Here the CDR3 DNA reads TGCGCCAGCAGCCGCAGCGCGGTGGGAAACACCATATATTTT. It encodes CASSRSAVGNTIYF.

The V gene is TRBV6-5, the J gene TRBJ1-1; possibly TRBD1 for D (5 bases). This CDR3 is built from 14 residues. Germline assignment: CDR1 MNHEY and CDR2 SVGAGI. Trimming cost V 7 bases and J 3 bases, with 15 bases left between them. The CDR3 region is CASTSRRGDTEAFF. In nucleotides, the CDR3 is TGTGCCAGCACTTCTCGGAGGGGAGACACTGAAGCTTTCTTT.

This clone was found once. The rearrangement joins TRBV6-6 to TRBJ2-7, with 7 nucleotides matching TRBD1. Germline V gives CDR1 MNHNY, CDR2 SVGAGI (reference sequence). J gave up 0 bases and V 5 bases, and 7 bases lay outside the gene matches. CDR3 length: 15 amino acids. The CDR3 DNA is TGTGCCAGCAGTCCGGGACAGCGAAACTCCTACGAGCAGTACTTC. Its translation: CASSPGQRNSYEQYF.

The chain combines TRBV11-2 with TRBJ2-1, with TRBD1 matching 7 bases. This CDR3 has 17 amino acids. The trim removed 3 bases at V and 6 bases at J, leaving 14 bases unmatched. Germline V gene sequence: CDR1 SGHAT, CDR2 FQNNGV. Here the CDR3 DNA reads TGTGCCAGCAGCTTCTTACCGGGCGGCCAGGGGGTCAATGAGCAGTTCTTC. Translation: CASSFLPGGQGVNEQFF.

This rearrangement joins TRBV6-2 or TRBV6-3 to TRBJ1-5, with 9 bases fitting TRBD1. The length of the CDR3 is 16 residues. V shed 4 bases and J 1 base; nucleotides not matched to a gene: 5. Germline lookup yields CDR1 MNHEY and CDR2 SVGEGT. The CDR3, as DNA: TGTGCCAGCAGTTTACAGGGGGCGGTGAGCAATCAGCCCCAGCATTTT. This gives the protein CASSLQGAVSNQPQHF.

The chain couples TRBV5-1 to TRBJ2-3, with 8 bases identical to TRBD2. Germline assignment: CDR1 SGHRS and CDR2 YFSETQ. Trimming removed 6 bases from V and 4 bases from J; junction bases left unmatched: 10. The CDR3 is made up of 15 amino acids. The CDR3 nucleotides are TGCGCCAGCACCCCGGGGGGGACGGGGGCAGATACGCAGTATTTT. This translates into CASTPGGTGADTQYF.

The rearrangement links TRBV3-1 (or the pseudogene TRBV3-2) to TRBJ2-4; the D gene is possibly TRBD1 (6 bases). The CDR3 consists of 14 residues. The germline V gene encodes CDR1 LGHDT and CDR2 YNNKEL (reference sequence). Deletions cut 2 bases from V and 6 bases from J, with 11 bases between. This CDR3 reads CASSQFRQANIQYF. The CDR3 region has the DNA TGTGCCAGCAGCCAATTCCGACAGGCAAACATTCAGTACTTC.

This sequence joins TRBV4-1 and TRBJ1-2; D possibly corresponds to TRBD1 (5 bases). Germline V gene data show CDR1 as MGHRA and CDR2 as YSYEKL. Trimming removed 5 bases from V and 3 bases from J, with 13 bases in between. The CDR3 is 14 amino acids. The CDR3 DNA follows: TGCGCCAGCAGCTCTCCGGGGGGAGACTATGGCTACACCTTC. It yields the protein CASSSPGGDYGYTF.

This chain uses TRBV12-5 with TRBJ2-7; D possibly matches TRBD1 or TRBD2 (5 bases each). The length of the CDR3 is 15 residues. V gave up 5 bases and J gave up 2 bases, with 16 bases separating them. Germline V lookup: CDR1 LGHNT, CDR2 FRNRAP. The CDR3 sequence is CASGIGTSATYEQYF. CDR3 nucleotides: TGTGCTAGTGGTATAGGGACCTCGGCCACCTACGAGCAGTACTTC.

The chain carries TRBV5-1 and TRBJ1-1, with D possibly matching TRBD1 (5 bases). Germline loops: CDR1 SGHRS, CDR2 YFSETQ. The CDR3 totals 14 residues. Trimming pared 7 bases from V and 0 bases from J, leaving 13 bases between. The CDR3 region has the DNA TGCGCCAGCTACGTCGGGGGGGTGAACACTGAAGCTTTCTTT. Translation: CASYVGGVNTEAFF.

The rearrangement joins TRBV19 to TRBJ1-4; D unresolved. Trimming left V 3 bases short and J 3 bases short, with 11 bases between. Germline V gene data show CDR1 as LNHDA and CDR2 as SQIVND (reference sequence). CDR3 length: 15 residues. The CDR3 here is CASSIPLRANEKLFF. The DNA for the CDR3 is TGTGCCAGTAGTATCCCGCTCCGGGCTAATGAAAAACTGTTTTTT.

V gene TRBV18 combines with J gene TRBJ2-2; D call uncertain. CDR1 and CDR2 (germline): KGHSH, LQKENI. The V and J ends lost 3 bases and 1 base respectively, with 6 bases between them. The length of the CDR3 is 14 residues. CDR3 DNA sequence: TGTGCCAGCTCACCCCAGGAGAACACCGGGGAGCTGTTTTTT. This translates into CASSPQENTGELFF.

This clone was counted only a few times. The gene calls are TRBV18 and TRBJ2-1; 7 nucleotides match TRBD1. Germline V gene sequence: CDR1 KGHSH, CDR2 LQKENI. The trim removed 3 bases at V and 4 bases at J, leaving 6 bases unmatched. The CDR3 totals 15 residues. The CDR3 nucleotides are TGTGCCAGCTCACCTGACAGGGTGCAATACAATGAGCAGTTCTTC. Its translation: CASSPDRVQYNEQFF.

The chain carries TRBV4-2 and TRBJ2-7; the D gene is possibly TRBD2 (5 bases). The CDR3 extends over 13 amino acids. The germline V gene encodes CDR1 LGHNA and CDR2 YNFKEQ. Trimming cost V 0 bases and J 6 bases, with 9 bases left between them. CDR3 sequence (DNA): TGTGCCAGCAGCCAAGAGTGGGGAGCCGAGCAGTACTTC. It codes for CASSQEWGAEQYF.

The V gene is TRBV18, the J gene TRBJ2-3; TRBD2 matches at 14 bases. The germline CDR1 and CDR2 sequences are KGHSH and LQKENI. There are 15 residues in the CDR3. V shed 4 bases and J 6 bases; nucleotides not matched to a gene: 3. CDR3 sequence: CASSRTSGGLDTQYF. The CDR3 DNA sequence: TGTGCCAGCTCACGGACTAGCGGGGGGTTGGATACGCAGTATTTT.

V gene TRBV28 combines with J gene TRBJ1-2; D is uncertain. The V gene lost 10 bases and the J gene lost 0 bases, with 9 bases spanning the gap. The CDR3 totals 12 residues. Germline lookup yields CDR1 MDHEN and CDR2 SYDVKM. CDR3 bases: TGTGCCACTGGAGACCCTAACTATGGCTACACCTTC. It yields the protein CATGDPNYGYTF.

The chain employs TRBV10-3 and TRBJ2-1; 12 positions match TRBD1. The trim removed 4 bases at V and 10 bases at J, leaving 23 bases unmatched. CDR1 and CDR2 from the germline V gene are ENHRY and SYGVKD. The CDR3 runs to 20 residues. The CDR3 bases are TGTGCCATCAGTGGATACCGGGACAGGGGGCGGGAAGCGGGTGCGGACGAGCAGTTCTTC. This sequence encodes CAISGYRDRGREAGADEQFF.

The chain is built from TRBV29-1 and TRBJ2-7; D is uncertain. CDR3 length equals 13 residues. V was pared by 1 base and J by 2 bases, with 9 bases between. CDR1 and CDR2 (germline): SQVTM, ANQGSEA. CDR3 region: CSVEGMTAYEQYF. The CDR3, as DNA: TGCAGCGTTGAAGGGATGACCGCCTACGAGCAGTACTTC.

V and J are TRBV6-6 and TRBJ1-4, with D possibly matching TRBD1 (5 bases). Deletions cut 6 bases from V and 8 bases from J, with 13 bases between. The CDR3 consists of 13 residues. In germline, CDR1 is MNHNY, CDR2 SVGAGI (reference sequence). CDR3 residues: CASSPRGGEKLFF. Written as DNA, the CDR3 is TGTGCCAGCAGCCCCCGGGGCGGGGAAAAACTGTTTTTT.

This chain links TRBV3-1 (or the pseudogene TRBV3-2) with TRBJ2-5, with a tentative D call TRBD1 (5 bases). This CDR3 is 16 amino acids long. Trimming pared 2 bases from V and 1 base from J, leaving 14 bases between. Germline CDR1 and CDR2: LGHDT and YNNKEL (reference sequence). CDR3 bases: TGTGCCAGCAGCCAAAGAGAAAGGGGTGTCCAAGAGACCCAGTACTTC. It yields the protein CASSQRERGVQETQYF.

This clone came up a few times. The chain employs TRBV6-6 and TRBJ1-6; the D is unclear. Between the trimmed V and J ends, which lost 2 bases and 6 bases, there was a span of 8 bases. Germline CDR1 and CDR2: MNHNY and SVGAGI (reference sequence). The CDR3 runs 14 residues. CDR3: CASSYLTVNSPLHF. The CDR3 DNA reads as TGTGCCAGCAGTTACCTTACCGTTAATTCACCCCTCCACTTT.

This clone was counted only a few times. This sequence joins TRBV19 and TRBJ1-1; D is undetermined. The V gene lost 4 bases and the J gene lost 0 bases, with 12 bases spanning the gap. CDR3 size: 15 residues. Germline CDR1 LNHDA, CDR2 SQIVND (reference sequence). The CDR3 sequence: CASSSRQAMNTEAFF. The CDR3 region has the DNA TGTGCCAGTAGTAGTCGGCAGGCCATGAACACTGAAGCTTTCTTT.

The chain employs TRBV6-5 and TRBJ1-5, with D uncertain. CDR1 and CDR2 (germline): MNHEY, SVGAGI. The CDR3 runs to 15 residues. The germline V and J ends were trimmed by 2 bases and 4 bases, with 12 bases remaining between them. The CDR3 nucleotides are TGTGCCAGCAGTTACCAACAACCTCTAAATCAGCCCCAGCATTTT. It yields the protein CASSYQQPLNQPQHF.

The chain recombines TRBV6-2 or TRBV6-3 with TRBJ1-2, with D unresolved. V gave up 2 bases and J gave up 8 bases, with 12 bases separating them. The germline V gene has CDR1 MNHEY and CDR2 SVGEGT. CDR3 length equals 13 residues. The CDR3 bases are TGTGCCAGCAGTTACGGCGCAGTCCGAGGCTACACCTTC. It codes for CASSYGAVRGYTF.

This clone was counted only a few times. CDR3 nucleotides: TGTGCCATCAGGGGGGGGTACCAAGAGACCCAGTACTTC. As protein: CAIRGGYQETQYF. This chain uses TRBV10-3 with TRBJ2-5, with 7 bases fitting TRBD2. This CDR3 comprises 13 residues. V shed 6 bases, J shed 0 bases, and the junction held 1 base outside the gene matches. The germline V gene has CDR1 ENHRY and CDR2 SYGVKD.

The V gene is TRBV9, the J gene TRBJ2-5, with TRBD2 matching 9 bases. CDR1 and CDR2 (germline): SGDLS, YYNGEE. After removal of 0 bases from V and 0 bases from J, the junction contained 3 bases not matched to a gene. This CDR3 contains 16 residues. The CDR3 region is CASSVGTSGYQETQYF. The CDR3 DNA reads TGTGCCAGCAGCGTAGGTACTAGCGGGTACCAAGAGACCCAGTACTTC.